Below are 16 T cell receptor beta chains sequenced from a single sample in a study of blood T cell repertoires in COVID-19. The assay was immunoSEQ multiplex PCR, and TCRdb's table has in-frame clones only and misses some. The data hold 200,000 to 250,000 clones, with about four fifths observed a single time. Specimen: peripheral blood. These receptor sequences come from a man aged 80 or over with acute or convalescent COVID-19.

The J gene is TRBJ2-2, the V gene TRBV7-9, with D possibly TRBD2 on 6 matching bases. Trimming left V 5 bases short and J 6 bases short, with 10 bases between. The CDR3 has 13 residues. Germline V gene lookup returns CDR1 SEHNR and CDR2 FQNEAQ (reference sequence). The CDR3 nucleotides read TGTGCCAGCAGCCCCCCGGGGGCCGGGGAGCTGTTTTTT. Encoded protein: CASSPPGAGELFF.

The rearrangement uses TRBV7-9 and TRBJ2-1, with D perhaps matching TRBD2 (6 bases). This CDR3 is 15 amino acids long. From germline, CDR1 is SEHNR and CDR2 FQNEAQ (reference sequence). Trimming removed 5 bases from V and 2 bases from J, with 13 bases in between. CDR3 protein: CASSQTGDPYNEQFF. As DNA, the CDR3 is TGTGCCAGCAGCCAAACGGGGGACCCCTACAATGAGCAGTTCTTC.

This clone came up a few times. V is TRBV19 and J is TRBJ1-1; maybe TRBD1 (5 bases). V lost 10 bases and J lost 3, with 12 bases in between. The CDR3 has 12 amino acids. Germline CDR1 is LNHDA and CDR2 is SQIVND (reference sequence). The CDR3 here is CATAKGDTEAFF. The CDR3 DNA is TGTGCCACTGCTAAAGGGGACACTGAAGCTTTCTTT. Full variable domain (remainder filled in from reference TRBV19 and TRBJ1-1): DGGITQSPKYLFRKEGQNVTLSCEQNLNHDAMYWYRQDPGQGLRLIYYSQIVNDFQKGDIAEGYSVSREKKESFPLTVTSAQKNPTAFYLCATAKGDTEAFFGQGTRLTVV.

This clone showed up just a few times. Other nucleotide sequences from this sample produce the same CDR3. This chain links TRBV3-1 (or the pseudogene TRBV3-2) with TRBJ2-7; D unclear. V was cut by 1 base and J by 1 base, with 2 bases left in between. The CDR3 runs to 12 residues. The V gene's germline CDR1 is LGHDT and CDR2 YNNKEL (reference sequence). The CDR3 protein is CASSQASYEQYF. For the CDR3, the DNA is TGTGCCAGCAGCCAAGCGTCCTACGAGCAGTACTTC.

CDR3 sequence (DNA): TGTGCCAGCAGCCGTAGAGGTAGCAATCAGCCCCAGCATTTT. It codes for CASSRRGSNQPQHF. The chain couples TRBV5-6 to TRBJ1-5; no clear D gene. From germline, CDR1 is SGHDT and CDR2 YYEEEE. V lost 4 bases to trimming and J lost 0 bases, with 8 bases between them. The CDR3 contains 14 residues.

This clone has just a few counts. V is TRBV2 and J is TRBJ1-5; D ambiguous. V lost 7 bases, J lost 7 bases, and 17 bases lay in between. This CDR3 has 14 residues. CDR1 SNHLY and CDR2 FYNNEI come from the germline V gene. Written as DNA, the CDR3 is TGTGCCAGCACCTTCTGGGATGCGGGGCAGCCCCAGCATTTT. Amino acids: CASTFWDAGQPQHF. The variable domain in full, with the rest retrieved from reference TRBV2 and TRBJ1-5, is EPEVTQTPSHQVTQMGQEVILRCVPISNHLYFYWYRQILGQKVEFLVSFYNNEISEKSEIFDDQFSVERPDGSNFTLKIRSTKLEDSAMYFCASTFWDAGQPQHFGDGTRLSIL.

The CDR3 sequence: CASSEVFSAHNSYEQYF. As DNA, the CDR3 is TGTGCCAGCAGTGAAGTCTTTAGCGCGCACAACTCCTACGAGCAGTACTTC. The chain uses TRBV6-1 and TRBJ2-7; weak D call: TRBD2 (5 bases). V lost 1 base and J lost 0, with 16 bases in between. The CDR3 contains 17 residues. The germline CDR1 and CDR2 sequences are MNHNS and SASEGT.

The rearrangement joins TRBV29-1 to TRBJ2-3; 10 nucleotides align to TRBD1. From germline, CDR1 is SQVTM and CDR2 ANQGSEA. The length of the CDR3 is 15 residues. Trimming at V came to 1 base and at J to 6 bases, leaving 7 bases not matched to a gene. The CDR3 loop reads CSVEGEGTGVDTQYF. The CDR3 nucleotides read TGCAGCGTTGAAGGGGAGGGGACAGGGGTGGATACGCAGTATTTT.

V and J are TRBV24-1 and TRBJ2-3; 7 bases map to TRBD2. The J segment lost 8 bases and the V segment lost 6 bases, leaving 10 bases of the junction unmatched. The CDR3 has 14 residues. CDR1 KGHDR and CDR2 SFDVKD come from the germline V gene. The CDR3 DNA follows: TGTGCCACCAGTCCTAGTACGGGGAGGGGTACGCAGTATTTT. It specifies CATSPSTGRGTQYF.

The chain joins TRBV2 to TRBJ2-5, with D possibly TRBD1 on 5 matching bases. The CDR3 extends over 14 amino acids. Germline CDR1 and CDR2: SNHLY and FYNNEI. V was shortened by 6 bases and J by 3 bases, with 14 bases between the two germline ends. The CDR3 region has the DNA TGTGCCAGCAGAGTAGGCAGGGTAGAAGAGACCCAGTACTTC. Translated: CASRVGRVEETQYF.

This clone was observed once. The chain carries TRBV6-2 or TRBV6-3 and TRBJ2-5, with 10 positions matching TRBD1. The CDR3 runs 16 residues. CDR1 is MNHEY, CDR2 SVGEGT, per germline. V was clipped by 6 bases and J by 10 bases; unmatched bases: 17. CDR3: CASSPNPGDRGRSQYF. In DNA, the CDR3 is TGTGCCAGCAGCCCTAACCCAGGGGACAGGGGACGCAGCCAGTACTTC.

This clone is medium-sized in the sample. The rearrangement uses TRBV9 and TRBJ1-3; D unresolved. The CDR3 has 19 amino acids. The V gene lost 4 bases and the J gene lost 4 bases, with 27 bases spanning the gap. Germline values: CDR1 SGDLS, CDR2 YYNGEE. This CDR3 is CASSTSIRSPGSTGNTIYF. As DNA, the CDR3 is TGTGCCAGCAGCACGAGTATCCGATCCCCCGGGTCGACGGGAAACACCATATATTTT. Supplemented by reference TRBV9 and TRBJ1-3, the full variable domain reads DSGVTQTPKHLITATGQRVTLRCSPRSGDLSVYWYQQSLDQGLQFLIQYYNGEERAKGNILERFSAQQFPDLHSELNLSSLELGDSALYFCASSTSIRSPGSTGNTIYFGEGSWLTVV.

The chain couples TRBV25-1 to TRBJ1-2, with 9 positions matching TRBD1. Germline CDR1 is MGHDK and CDR2 is SYGVNS. This CDR3 has 14 residues. The V and J ends lost 6 bases and 6 bases, in that order; junction bases with no gene match: 8. This CDR3 is CASRETGGVNGYTF. The CDR3, as DNA: TGTGCCAGCAGGGAAACAGGGGGCGTTAATGGCTACACCTTC.

V and J are TRBV2 and TRBJ2-7; a possible D gene is TRBD2 (5 bases). The CDR3 has 14 residues. V dropped 10 bases and J dropped 3 bases, with 19 bases sitting between them. CDR1 and CDR2 from the germline V gene are SNHLY and FYNNEI. The CDR3 loop is CATRGPGSLYEQYF. CDR3 sequence (DNA): TGTGCCACCCGAGGACCGGGATCTCTCTACGAGCAGTACTTC. Together with reference TRBV2 and TRBJ2-7, the CDR3 gives the full variable domain: EPEVTQTPSHQVTQMGQEVILRCVPISNHLYFYWYRQILGQKVEFLVSFYNNEISEKSEIFDDQFSVERPDGSNFTLKIRSTKLEDSAMYFCATRGPGSLYEQYFGPGTRLTVT.

About this clone itself: The junction departs from germline at one end; a sequencing error may be responsible. The rearrangement uses TRBV27 and TRBJ1-2; the D gene is possibly TRBD1 (6 bases). Germline V gives CDR1 MNHEY, CDR2 SMNVEV (reference sequence). This CDR3 comprises 15 residues. CDR3 residues: CASSLWGGRNHGYTF. The CDR3 nucleotides are TGTGCCAGCAGTTTATGGGGGGGGCGTAACCATGGCTACACCTTC.

The rearrangement joins TRBV2 to TRBJ1-2; a possible D gene is TRBD1 (6 bases). Germline CDR1 and CDR2: SNHLY and FYNNEI. Deletions cut 4 bases from V and 7 bases from J, with 19 bases between. The CDR3 is 15 amino acids. This CDR3 is CASSGQVTRTSGYTF. CDR3 in DNA: TGTGCCAGCAGTGGACAGGTCACGCGAACGAGTGGCTACACCTTC.